Here is one T cell receptor (beta chain) with its context. This sample's RNA came from whole unsorted tissue. A modified ARM-PCR protocol with three rounds of nested PCR amplified TCRbeta. TCRdb redid the calling of the multiplex PCR reads with MiXCR, one entry per CDR3 protein. Of 120,000 or so distinct CDR3 sequences listed, roughly 84% are singletons. CDR3 length: 16 residues. Germline CDR1 MNHNS, CDR2 SASEGT. This record belongs to a study of tumor and adjacent non-tumor tissue in lung cancer. The sample was lung tumor tissue. The receptor was isolated from a man between 65 and 79 years old with non-small cell lung cancer. This chain connects TRBV6-1 to TRBJ1-4; tentative D call: TRBD1 (6 bases). The CDR3 DNA reads as TGTACCAACAGTCATGCGACAGGCGGCTTAGGGGAAAAACTGTTTTTT. Residues: CTNSHATGGLGEKLFF.